This record covers a single TCR beta chain. Its antigen is still unknown. These data belong to a study of cytomegalovirus exposure and HLA in healthy donors. Study-wide points: The classifier, whose performance was assessed in both the original and validation cohorts, reportedly diagnosed cytomegalovirus status with high specificity and sensitivity. Most TCR sequences proved rare, with some public TCRs found in many donors.

Germline V gives CDR1 PRHDT, CDR2 FYEKMQ (reference sequence). Trimming took 0 bases from V and 4 from J, leaving 9 bases between them. This CDR3 has 14 amino acids. PCR used 60 Vbeta primers and 13 Jbeta primers. Sequencing used immunoSEQ multiplex PCR; TCRdb keeps in-frame clones, though not all of them. Recorded for this sample: 60,000 to 75,000 clones. The sample was PBMCs. This TCR was sampled from a female donor in good health and CMV-seropositive. J is TRBJ1-2 and V is TRBV13; possibly TRBD1 for D (6 bases). CDR3 sequence (DNA): TGTGCCAGCAGCTTAGGGGGGACACGCTATGGCTACACCTTC. This gives the protein CASSLGGTRYGYTF.